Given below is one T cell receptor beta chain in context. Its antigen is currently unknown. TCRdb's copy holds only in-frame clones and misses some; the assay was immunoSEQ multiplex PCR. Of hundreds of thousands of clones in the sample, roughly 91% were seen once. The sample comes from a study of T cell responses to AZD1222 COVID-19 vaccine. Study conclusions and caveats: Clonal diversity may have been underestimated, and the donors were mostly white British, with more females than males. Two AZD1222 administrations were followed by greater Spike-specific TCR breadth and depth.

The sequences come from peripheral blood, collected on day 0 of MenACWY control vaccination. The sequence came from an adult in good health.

CDR3 amino acids: CAAGQAPNSPLHF. DNA of the CDR3: TGTGCCGCTGGACAGGCGCCTAATTCACCCCTCCACTTT. The chain couples TRBV12-3 or TRBV12-4 to TRBJ1-6, with 7 nucleotides matching TRBD1. The CDR3 extends over 13 amino acids. Unmatched junction bases numbered 7, after V lost 11 bases and J lost 6 bases.